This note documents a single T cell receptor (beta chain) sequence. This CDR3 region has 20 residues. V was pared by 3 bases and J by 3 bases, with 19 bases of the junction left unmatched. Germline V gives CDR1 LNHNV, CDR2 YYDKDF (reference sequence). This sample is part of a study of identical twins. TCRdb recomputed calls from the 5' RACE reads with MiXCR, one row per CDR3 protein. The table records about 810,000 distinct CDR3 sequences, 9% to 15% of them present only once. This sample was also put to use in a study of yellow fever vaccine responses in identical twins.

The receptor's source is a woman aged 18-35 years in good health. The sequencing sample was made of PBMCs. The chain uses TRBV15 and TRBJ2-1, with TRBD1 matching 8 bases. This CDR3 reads CATSSLGPGGPPLRYNEQFF. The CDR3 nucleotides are TGTGCCACCAGCAGCCTGGGCCCAGGGGGCCCGCCTCTTCGCTACAATGAGCAGTTCTTC.